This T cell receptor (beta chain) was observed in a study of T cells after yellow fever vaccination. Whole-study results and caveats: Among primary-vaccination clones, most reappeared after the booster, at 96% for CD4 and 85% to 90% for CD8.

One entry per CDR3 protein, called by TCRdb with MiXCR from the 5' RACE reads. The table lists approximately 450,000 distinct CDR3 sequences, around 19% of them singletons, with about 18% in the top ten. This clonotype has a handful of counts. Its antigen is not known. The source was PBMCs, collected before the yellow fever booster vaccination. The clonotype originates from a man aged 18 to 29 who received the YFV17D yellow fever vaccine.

The CDR3, as DNA: TGTGCCAGCTCAGGGGGACAGCCTTCCCTTTCTGGGGCCAACGTCCTGACTTTC. Its protein is CASSGGQPSLSGANVLTF. The V gene is TRBV18, the J gene TRBJ2-6, with TRBD1 identical over 7 bases. Germline CDR1 KGHSH, CDR2 LQKENI. This CDR3 spans 18 amino acids. V was clipped by 5 bases and J by 1 base; unmatched bases: 11.